These 4 T cell receptor beta chains share one sample of origin, sequenced in a study of T-cell memory formation after mild COVID-19. TCRdb re-derived calls from the 5' RACE reads in MiXCR, one entry per CDR3 protein. Among 260,000 or so distinct CDR3 sequences, approximately 15% were seen once, and the ten largest hold around 20%. The specimen sequenced was PBMCs or a T cell subset sorted from them (not recorded which). The receptors shown here come from a man between 18 and 29 years old who had mild COVID-19 (a few samples of this study predate the infection). Cell type and time point are not known.

V usage is TRBV7-9 and J usage is TRBJ2-3, with D hard to call. CDR3 length: 15 amino acids. Trimming shortened V by 1 base and J by 1 base, and 9 bases separated the two germline ends. Germline CDR1 SEHNR, CDR2 FQNEAQ (reference sequence). CDR3 in amino acids: CASSLEASRTDTQYF. DNA of the CDR3: TGTGCCAGCAGCTTAGAGGCCAGTCGCACAGATACGCAGTATTTT.

This chain uses TRBV21-1 with TRBJ1-1; no check of the table's D call, TRBD1, against the DNA was made. TRBV21-1 is an annotated pseudogene. The CDR3 is 15 amino acids. The CDR3 DNA sequence: TGTGCCAGCAGCAATTGGACAGGGAAGAGCACTGAAGCTTTCTTT. Amino acids: CASSNWTGKSTEAFF.

This clonotype was found a few times. J is TRBJ1-1 and V is TRBV29-1; D is uncertain. Trimming left V 4 bases short and J 2 bases short, with 14 bases between. The CDR3 is 14 amino acids. The germline V gene has CDR1 SQVTM and CDR2 ANQGSEA. CDR3 in DNA: TGCAGCGTTGTGGGTTTTGGTGTTAACACTGAAGCTTTCTTT. It encodes CSVVGFGVNTEAFF. Combining the CDR3 with reference TRBV29-1 and TRBJ1-1 gives the whole variable domain SAVISQKPSRDICQRGTSLTIQCQVDSQVTMMFWYRQQPGQSLTLIATANQGSEATYESGFVIDKFPISRPNLTFSTLTVSNMSPEDSSIYLCSVVGFGVNTEAFFGQGTRLTVV.

V is TRBV20-1 and J is TRBJ1-3; D unresolved. V was clipped by 0 bases and J by 4 bases, with 4 bases between them. The CDR3 loop spans 12 amino acids. Germline CDR1 reads DFQATT; CDR2 reads SNEGSKA (reference sequence). The CDR3 nucleotides read TGCAGTGCTAGAGAGGGCGGAAACACCATATATTTT. This gives the protein CSAREGGNTIYF.